This T cell receptor (beta chain) was identified during a study of T-cell memory formation after mild COVID-19. This clonotype showed up just a few times. Its specificity is not known. TCRdb reprocessed the 5' RACE reads via MiXCR and lists one record per CDR3 protein. The repertoire has hundreds of thousands of distinct CDR3 sequences, more than 15% of them found once; the top ten carry about 12%. Study-level results: The study found contracting CD4+ clones mainly in CM and EM and contracting CD8+ clones in EMRA. SARS-CoV-2 specificity of second-wave clones peaking day 37 was unconfirmed.

This CDR3 comprises 17 residues. V was clipped by 1 base and J by 0 bases, with 16 bases between them. The germline V gene encodes CDR1 SGHRS and CDR2 YFSETQ. Material for sequencing was PBMCs or a T cell subset sorted from them (not recorded which). This rearrangement joins TRBV5-1 to TRBJ1-1, with D maybe TRBD1 (6 bases). This receptor was identified in an adult woman who had mild COVID-19 (a few samples of this study predate the infection). Cell type and time point are not known. CDR3 in DNA: TGCGCCAGCAGCTTGAGCAGGGGAAGGACATTGAACACTGAAGCTTTCTTT. This encodes CASSLSRGRTLNTEAFF.